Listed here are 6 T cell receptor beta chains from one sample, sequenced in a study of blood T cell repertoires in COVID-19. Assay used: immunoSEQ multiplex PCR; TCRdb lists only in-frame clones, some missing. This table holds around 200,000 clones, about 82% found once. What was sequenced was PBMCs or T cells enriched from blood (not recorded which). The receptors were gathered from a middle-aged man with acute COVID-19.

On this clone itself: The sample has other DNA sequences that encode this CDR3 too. The CDR3 sequence is CASSPGQGSYEQYF. The CDR3 DNA reads as TGTGCCAGCTCACCTGGACAGGGATCCTACGAGCAGTACTTC. This chain connects TRBV18 to TRBJ2-7; 8 positions match TRBD1. Germline lookup yields CDR1 KGHSH and CDR2 LQKENI. With V trimmed by 3 bases and J by 1 base, 2 bases remained unmatched. The CDR3 spans 14 residues.

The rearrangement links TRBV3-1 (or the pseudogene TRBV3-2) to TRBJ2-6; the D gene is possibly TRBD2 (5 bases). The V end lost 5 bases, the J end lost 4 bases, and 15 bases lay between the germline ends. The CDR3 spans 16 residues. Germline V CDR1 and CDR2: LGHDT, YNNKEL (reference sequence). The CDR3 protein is CASSVSWTSGANVLTF. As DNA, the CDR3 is TGTGCCAGCAGCGTCTCCTGGACTTCCGGGGCCAACGTCCTGACTTTC.

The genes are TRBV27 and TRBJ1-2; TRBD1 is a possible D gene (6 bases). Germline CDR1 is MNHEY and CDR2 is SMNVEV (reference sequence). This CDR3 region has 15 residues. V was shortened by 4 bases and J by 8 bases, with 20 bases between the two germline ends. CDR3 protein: CASSSHDRLIGGYTF. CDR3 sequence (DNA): TGTGCCAGCAGTTCCCACGACAGGCTGATTGGCGGCTACACCTTC.

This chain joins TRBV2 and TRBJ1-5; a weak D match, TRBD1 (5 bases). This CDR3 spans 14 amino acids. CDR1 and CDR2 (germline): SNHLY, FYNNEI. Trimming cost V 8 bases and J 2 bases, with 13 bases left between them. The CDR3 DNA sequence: TGTGCCAGCGCGAAGGGGATGGGCAATCAGCCCCAGCATTTT. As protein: CASAKGMGNQPQHF. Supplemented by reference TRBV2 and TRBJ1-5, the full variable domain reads EPEVTQTPSHQVTQMGQEVILRCVPISNHLYFYWYRQILGQKVEFLVSFYNNEISEKSEIFDDQFSVERPDGSNFTLKIRSTKLEDSAMYFCASAKGMGNQPQHFGDGTRLSIL.

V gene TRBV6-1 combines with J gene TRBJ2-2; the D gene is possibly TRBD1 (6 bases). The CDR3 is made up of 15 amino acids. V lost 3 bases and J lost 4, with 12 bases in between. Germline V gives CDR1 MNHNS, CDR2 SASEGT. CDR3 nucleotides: TGTGCCAGCAGTGACACCGCGACAGGCACCGGGGAGCTGTTTTTT. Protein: CASSDTATGTGELFF.

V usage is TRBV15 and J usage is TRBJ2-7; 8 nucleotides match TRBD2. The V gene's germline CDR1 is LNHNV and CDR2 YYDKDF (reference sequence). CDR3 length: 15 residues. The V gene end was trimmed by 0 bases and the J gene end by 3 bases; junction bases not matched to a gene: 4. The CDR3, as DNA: TGTGCCACCAGCAGAGAACTAGCGGACTACTACGAGCAGTACTTC. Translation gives CATSRELADYYEQYF.